The clone carrying this T cell receptor beta chain has just a few counts. What it binds is unknown. The sample belongs to a study of cytomegalovirus exposure and HLA in healthy donors. Broader study findings: TCR beta V- and J-gene trimming was later associated with a missense DCLRE1C variant. An observed cluster of highly shared sequence variants was recorded as a likely sequencing artifact.

The V gene's germline CDR1 is SGHRS and CDR2 YFSETQ. Deletions cut 0 bases from V and 0 bases from J, with 19 bases between. The CDR3 has 19 amino acids. Healthy donors of bone marrow made up the group. Both 60 Vbeta primers and 13 Jbeta primers went into the PCR. Some clones are missing from TCRdb's copy, which holds only in-frame ones; the method was immunoSEQ multiplex PCR. The data hold tens of thousands of clones, with under 9% observed a single time. Specimen: PBMCs. This chain uses TRBV5-1 with TRBJ2-1, with D possibly being TRBD2 (6 bases). The receptor comes from a man over 45 in good health and CMV-seronegative. The CDR3 nucleotides are TGCGCCAGCAGCTTGGATTTGCGGGGTTTCACCCCCTCCTACAATGAGCAGTTCTTC. Protein sequence: CASSLDLRGFTPSYNEQFF.